In this sample, the clone carrying this T cell receptor (beta chain) turned up once. Antigen specificity is unknown. This sample was taken from a study of CD8 T cells in ankylosing spondylitis. Study-wide results and caveats: A TCR beta motif of 8 or 9 highly homologous variants appeared characteristic of ankylosing spondylitis blood. Reports say disease-linked clones showed up significantly more in matched ankylosing spondylitis synovial fluid. Researchers report that disease-linked clones proved CD8+ and relatively rare in peripheral blood.

The CDR3 is 15 amino acids. The trim removed 6 bases at V and 7 bases at J, leaving 6 bases unmatched. Germline CDR1 and CDR2: SEHNR and FQNEAQ (reference sequence). Quantitative 5'-RACE with molecular barcodes generated TCR beta libraries. One entry per CDR3 protein, called by TCRdb with MiXCR from the 5' RACE reads. The table records some 330,000 distinct CDR3 sequences, less than 10% of them present only once. Input material: blood, either unsorted or a sorted T cell fraction (not recorded which). The chain carries TRBV7-9 and TRBJ2-1, with TRBD2 matching over 13 bases. This receptor was taken from a male donor with ankylosing spondylitis. The CDR3 bases are TGTGCCAGCAGTCGGACTAGCGGGAGAGTGAATGAGCAGTTCTTC. Its translation: CASSRTSGRVNEQFF.